The T cell receptor beta chain under discussion was sequenced for a study of blood T cell repertoires in COVID-19 (dated by TCRdb to the early 2020s). In terms of the full investigation: Samples from collaborators originated in the United States, Italy and Spain and spanned both the acute and convalescent phases of COVID-19. The material from the prospective study consisted of cDNA or gDNA derived from T cells, B-cell-depleted T cells, or PBMCs. Where available, HLA class I and class II types were taken from metadata supplied by the sample provider and were not determined by assay-based typing. Subjects who had been exposed to COVID-19, were actively infected with it, or had recovered from it provided the deeply sampled blood TCRbeta repertoires that made up the dataset. Sample metadata almost always included a de-identified subject ID, COVID-19 status, age in years and sex. A freely available public database, intended as a resource for researchers studying the immune response to SARS-CoV-2, is where the repertoires were released. The samples were drawn from the first 160 participants of the ongoing ImmuneRACE study and from some 1,300 subjects provided by 6 global collaborators.

Each collaborating institution followed its own protocols to collect whole blood in K2EDTA tubes. For TCRbeta analysis, collaborators shipped samples in one of three forms: frozen whole blood, isolated PBMCs, or DNA extracted from either of those sample types. CDR1 and CDR2 are read off the germline V gene as SNHLY and FYNNEI. Between the V and J ends, shortened by 7 bases and 7 bases respectively, the junction contains 25 bases. CDR3 length: 16 amino acids, cysteine to phenylalanine. The read is trimmed to its CDR3 DNA, 48 bases read in frame from base 1. Study-wide findings and limitations: How much clinical and demographic metadata was included differed by source and by participant, and the metadata was provided uncurated.

Note on this clone: No antigen is known for it. No qualities accompany the bases; no much larger clone lies one base away.

The immunoSEQ Assay, a bias-controlled multiplex PCR, was used to amplify TCRbeta CDR3 regions from genomic DNA. Concerning the study's data processing: The number of nucleated cells in each sample was estimated by amplification of reference gene primers within the assay. To quantify the absolute abundance of each unique TCRbeta CDR3 rearrangement, sequence reads were collapsed and filtered. Productive Simpson clonality was computed per sample as the square root of Simpson's diversity index over productive rearrangements. Sourced from immuneACCESS, this table was stored by TCRdb with only in-frame sequences that have V and J called. A share of the clones is absent; for the studies checked, an unresolved V gene accounts for under half, and the remainder has no known explanation. V, J and clone size reflect that table, while D and trimming were determined from the DNA. This sample holds about 90,000 clones; roughly nine tenths were observed only once. The ten largest clones represent under 2% of the sample.

Source material: peripheral blood. This TCR derives from a human donor with active COVID-19. The donor label of this sample is uncertain. Here the chain combines TRBV2 and TRBJ1-2; there is no confident call for the D gene. The DNA sequence follows: TGTGCCAGCAAGTCGGGCTCGGGATCCGCTCATGTTGGCTACACCTTC. Its translation is CASKSGSGSAHVGYTF. Here the CDR3 is joined to the reference TRBV2 and TRBJ1-2 genes, and the full variable domain is: EPEVTQTPSHQVTQMGQEVILRCVPISNHLYFYWYRQILGQKVEFLVSFYNNEISEKSEIFDDQFSVERPDGSNFTLKIRSTKLEDSAMYFCASKSGSGSAHVGYTFGSGTRLTVV.